This T cell receptor beta chain was obtained from a study of blood T cell repertoires in COVID-19. Method: immunoSEQ multiplex PCR; TCRdb's copy keeps in-frame clones and lacks some. The sample holds 50,000 to 65,000 clones, about 91% seen once. The V gene's germline CDR1 is MNHEY and CDR2 SVGEGT. After removal of 6 bases from V and 1 base from J, the junction contained 12 bases not matched to a gene. The CDR3 length is 17 residues. The V call is TRBV6-2 or TRBV6-3, the J call TRBJ2-3; 8 nucleotides line up with TRBD2. This TCR was recovered from a man between 50 and 59 years old with acute or convalescent COVID-19. Sequenced sample: peripheral blood. The CDR3 DNA reads as TGTGCCAGCAGCCCGTACCCTCCGGGACTAGGCACAGATACGCAGTATTTT. Translated: CASSPYPPGLGTDTQYF.